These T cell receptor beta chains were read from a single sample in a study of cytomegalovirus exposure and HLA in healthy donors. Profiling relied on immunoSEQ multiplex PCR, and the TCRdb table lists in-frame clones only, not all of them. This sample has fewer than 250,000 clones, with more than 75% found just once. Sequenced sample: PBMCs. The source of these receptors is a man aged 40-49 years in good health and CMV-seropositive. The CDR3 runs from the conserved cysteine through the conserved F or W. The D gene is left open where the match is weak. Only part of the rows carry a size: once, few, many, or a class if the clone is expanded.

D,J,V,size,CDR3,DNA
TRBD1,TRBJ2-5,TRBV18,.,CASSSGQGAEETQYF,TGTGCCAGCTCATCGGGACAGGGGGCGGAGGAGACCCAGTACTTC
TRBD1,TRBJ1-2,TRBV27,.,CASSPWTGPYGYTF,TGTGCCAGCAGTCCATGGACAGGACCCTATGGCTACACCTTC
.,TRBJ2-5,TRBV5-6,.,CASRSRVGGTRTQYF,TGTGCCAGCAGATCGCGGGTAGGGGGTACGAGGACCCAGTACTTC
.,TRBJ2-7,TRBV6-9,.,CASSVCFRGRPPLSSYEQYF,TGTGCCAGCAGTGTTTGTTTTCGTGGGAGACCGCCCCTGAGCTCCTACGAGCAGTACTTC
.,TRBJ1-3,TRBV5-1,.,CASSPGGDGNTIYF,TGCGCCAGCAGCCCCGGAGGGGATGGAAACACCATATATTTT
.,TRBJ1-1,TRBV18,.,CASSPGPANTEAFF,TGTGCCAGCTCACCTGGGCCGGCTAACACTGAAGCTTTCTTT
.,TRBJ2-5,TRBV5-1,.,CASSLPVVETQYF,TGCGCCAGCAGTCTCCCCGTTGTGGAGACCCAGTACTTC
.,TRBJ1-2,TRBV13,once,CASSLILPGEYYGYTF,TGTGCCAGCAGCTTAATTTTGCCAGGTGAATACTATGGCTACACCTTC
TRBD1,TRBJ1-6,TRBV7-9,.,CASSSSGGPGSPLHF,TGTGCCAGCAGCTCGTCAGGGGGGCCAGGTTCACCCCTCCACTTT
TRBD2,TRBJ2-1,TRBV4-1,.,CASSQELASGREEQFF,TGCGCCAGCAGCCAAGAATTGGCTAGCGGGAGAGAAGAGCAGTTCTTC
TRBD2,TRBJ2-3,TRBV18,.,CASSPGGGITDTQYF,TGTGCCAGCTCACCTGGCGGGGGGATCACAGATACGCAGTATTTT